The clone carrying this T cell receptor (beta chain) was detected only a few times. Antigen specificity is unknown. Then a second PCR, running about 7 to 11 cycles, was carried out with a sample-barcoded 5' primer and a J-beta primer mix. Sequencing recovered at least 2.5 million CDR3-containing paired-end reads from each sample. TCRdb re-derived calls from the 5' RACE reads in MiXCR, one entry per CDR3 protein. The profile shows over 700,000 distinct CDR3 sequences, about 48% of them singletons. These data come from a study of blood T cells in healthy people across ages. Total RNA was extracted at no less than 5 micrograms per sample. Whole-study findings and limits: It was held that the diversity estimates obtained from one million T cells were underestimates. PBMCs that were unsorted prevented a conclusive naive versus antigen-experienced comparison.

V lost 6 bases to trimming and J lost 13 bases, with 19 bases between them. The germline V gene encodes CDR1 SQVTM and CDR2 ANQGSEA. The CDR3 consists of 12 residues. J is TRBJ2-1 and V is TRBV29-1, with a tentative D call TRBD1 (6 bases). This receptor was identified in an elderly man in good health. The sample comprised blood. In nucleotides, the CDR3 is TGCAGCGTCGCCTGGGCAGGGGCCAACCAGTTCTTC. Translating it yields CSVAWAGANQFF.